This T cell receptor beta chain was observed in a study of PD-L1 blockade in urothelial cancer. Across the whole study: Each blood sample yielded a median of roughly 150,000 T cells. The study, taken as a whole, reports: Better survival was predicted by below-median pretreatment blood TCR clonality. Tumor-linked clones in blood grew more by 3 weeks in durable-benefit patients.

TCRdb's copy holds only in-frame clones and misses some; the assay was immunoSEQ multiplex PCR. The data hold around 34,000 clones, with around four fifths observed a single time. The CDR3 spans 14 residues. Trimming cost V 6 bases and J 4 bases, with 18 bases left between them. Germline V gene data show CDR1 as SQVTM and CDR2 as ANQGSEA. Time point noted: pretreatment peripheral blood. As concerns this clone: What it binds is unknown.

Sequencing was performed on PBMCs, taken around atezolizumab (anti-PD-L1) treatment. This TCR came from an elderly man with urothelial cancer. The V call is TRBV29-1, the J call TRBJ2-5, with a weak D call TRBD1 (5 bases). CDR3 DNA sequence: TGCAGCGTGTCGGACGGAGCCACAGGAGAGACCCAGTACTTC. Translation: CSVSDGATGETQYF.